The 18 T cell receptor beta chains below were found in one sample sequenced in a study of CD8+CD57+ T cells in acquired aplastic anemia. Genomic DNA provided the template from which TCR beta VDJ and CDR3 profiles were obtained. TCRdb redid the calling of the reads with MiXCR, one entry per CDR3 protein. The table has some 290,000 distinct CDR3 sequences, 55% to 65% seen once. Input material: sorted CD4+, CD8+, or CD8+CD57+ T cells (not recorded which) from PBMCs. These receptors originate from a human donor with severe aplastic anemia or a healthy control (not recorded which).

V and J are TRBV10-1 and TRBJ2-3, with 8 bases that match TRBD2. The CDR3 runs 15 residues. CDR1 is WNHNN, CDR2 SYGVQD, per germline (reference sequence). J lost 4 bases, V lost 0 bases, and 3 bases had no gene match. In DNA, the CDR3 is TGCGCCAGCAGTGAGTCTACGGGGGGGCCAGATACGCAGTATTTT. Translation: CASSESTGGPDTQYF.

This clonotype is a singleton in its sample. This chain connects TRBV29-1 to TRBJ1-2; D is possibly TRBD1 (5 bases). Trimming shortened V by 7 bases and J by 0 bases, and 12 bases separated the two germline ends. The CDR3 sequence is 13 residues long. The germline V gene encodes CDR1 SQVTM and CDR2 ANQGSEA. The DNA of the CDR3 is TGCAGCGCCGAAGGGGTCTCTAACTATGGCTACACCTTC. It codes for CSAEGVSNYGYTF.

The chain uses TRBV5-4 and TRBJ1-2; no reliable D call. This CDR3 is 11 amino acids long. Germline V gene sequence: CDR1 SGHNT, CDR2 YYREEE (reference sequence). Trimming cost V 3 bases and J 6 bases, with 6 bases left between them. The CDR3 spells CASSSSNGYTF. The CDR3 DNA is TGTGCCAGCAGCTCTAGCAATGGCTACACCTTC.

The chain joins TRBV18 to TRBJ1-1, with D maybe TRBD1 (5 bases). The CDR3 runs to 16 residues. Trimming took off 2 bases at V and 1 base at J, with 14 bases between the two ends. The V gene's germline CDR1 is KGHSH and CDR2 LQKENI. CDR3 nucleotides: TGTGCCAGCTCACCATCGGGACGGGTATCGAACACTGAAGCTTTCTTT. Protein product: CASSPSGRVSNTEAFF.

The genes are TRBV9 and TRBJ1-1; D is possibly TRBD1 (5 bases). This CDR3 region has 16 residues. Germline CDR1 reads SGDLS; CDR2 reads YYNGEE. V dropped 3 bases and J dropped 6 bases, with 21 bases sitting between them. The CDR3 region is CASSALLLGLQAEAFF. The CDR3 nucleotides read TGTGCCAGCAGCGCGCTCTTACTGGGGCTACAAGCTGAAGCTTTCTTT.

As for this clonotype: As the CDR3 is not closed by the conserved phenylalanine or tryptophan, this likely results from a read error. The chain employs TRBV12-3 or TRBV12-4 and TRBJ1-6; a weak D match, TRBD1 (5 bases). The germline V and J ends were trimmed by 7 bases and 9 bases, with 13 bases remaining between them. The CDR3 has 13 residues. CDR3 bases: TGTGCCAGCACCGGGCAGGGCCGTTCACCCCTCCACTCT. It encodes CASTGQGRSPLHS.

The chain couples TRBV2 to TRBJ2-1; either TRBD1 or TRBD2 may fit D (5 bases each). V shed 10 bases and J shed 8 bases, with 21 bases lying between them. The germline V gene has CDR1 SNHLY and CDR2 FYNNEI. The CDR3 is 14 residues long. The CDR3 region has the DNA TGTGCCATCCGCCGTCAGACCTTGGGGGATGAGCAGTTCTTC. Its translation: CAIRRQTLGDEQFF.

This clonotype has a count of ten or more. The chain joins TRBV14 to TRBJ1-1; D gene uncertain. Germline V gene data show CDR1 as SGHDN and CDR2 as FVKESK. The V and J ends lost 0 bases and 2 bases respectively, with 4 bases between them. The CDR3 spans 13 residues. The CDR3: CASSQERNTEAFF. The CDR3 DNA is TGTGCCAGCAGCCAAGAGCGTAACACTGAAGCTTTCTTT.

Details on this clonotype: Just one base apart from a much larger clone, this may be a read error. The J gene is TRBJ2-2, the V gene TRBV5-6; D is perhaps TRBD2 (6 bases). CDR1 is SGHDT, CDR2 YYEEEE, per germline. Between the trimmed V and J ends, which lost 5 bases and 4 bases, there was a span of 15 bases. The CDR3 spans 15 residues. The CDR3 loop is CASSGGRTFTGELFF. The CDR3 DNA follows: TGTGCCAGCAGTGGGGGGAGGACTTTCACCGGGGAGCTGTTTTTT.

The chain is built from TRBV4-3 and TRBJ2-5; possible D gene TRBD1, 6 bases. Trimming shortened V by 4 bases and J by 0 bases, and 9 bases separated the two germline ends. This CDR3 comprises 14 residues. The germline gives CDR1 LGHNA, CDR2 YSLEER. CDR3 region: CASSPGQHQETQYF. CDR3 sequence (DNA): TGCGCCAGCAGCCCCGGACAGCACCAAGAGACCCAGTACTTC.

The rearrangement joins TRBV24-1 to TRBJ2-2; D may match TRBD1 or TRBD2 (6 bases each). Germline assignment: CDR1 KGHDR and CDR2 SFDVKD. Trimming pared 9 bases from V and 3 bases from J, leaving 13 bases between. The CDR3 runs to 14 residues. The CDR3 coding sequence is TGTGCCACCCGGGGGCCGGGGGACACCGGGGAGCTGTTTTTT. As protein: CATRGPGDTGELFF.

V is TRBV3-1 and J is TRBJ1-6, with TRBD1 matching over 8 bases. CDR3 length: 15 amino acids. Trimming took 2 bases from V and 9 from J; bases not matched to a gene: 6. In germline, CDR1 is LGHDT, CDR2 YNNKEL (reference sequence). The CDR3 here is CASSQQQGELSPLHF. CDR3 in DNA: TGTGCCAGCAGCCAACAACAGGGGGAACTTTCACCCCTCCACTTT.

CDR3 DNA: TGTGCCACCAGTGATTTACGGGCGTACAATGAGCAGTTCTTC. Encoded protein: CATSDLRAYNEQFF. This sequence joins TRBV24-1 and TRBJ2-1, with unresolved D. The CDR3 runs 14 residues. V lost 1 base, J lost 4 bases, and 7 bases lay in between. Germline CDR1 is KGHDR and CDR2 is SFDVKD.

Only one count was recorded for this clonotype. V usage is TRBV7-6 and J usage is TRBJ1-1; D uncertain. This CDR3 spans 13 amino acids. Looked up from germline, CDR1 is SGHVS and CDR2 is FNYEAQ. The V gene lost 6 bases and the J gene lost 7 bases, with 15 bases spanning the gap. Written as DNA, the CDR3 is TGTGCCAGCAGTATTACCCTTGAGGATGAAGCTTTCTTT. Protein product: CASSITLEDEAFF.

This clonotype was counted ten times or more. The genes are TRBV7-8 and TRBJ2-7, with D unclear. Trimming took 6 bases from V and 5 from J, leaving 8 bases between them. CDR3 length: 11 residues. CDR1 and CDR2 (germline): SGHVS, FQNEAQ. CDR3 protein: CASSRTDEQYF. The DNA of the CDR3 is TGTGCCAGCAGTCGGACCGACGAGCAGTACTTC.

The chain has TRBV7-8 and TRBJ1-1, with D perhaps TRBD1 (6 bases). The CDR3 extends over 15 amino acids. Trimming pared 4 bases from V and 5 bases from J, leaving 17 bases between. CDR1 SGHVS and CDR2 FQNEAQ come from the germline V gene. This CDR3 is CASSSSGTPPTEAFF. In DNA, the CDR3 is TGTGCCAGCAGCTCCTCCGGGACACCCCCAACTGAAGCTTTCTTT.

This clonotype was detected only a few times. V and J are TRBV28 and TRBJ1-5; TRBD1 matches at 7 bases. This CDR3 has 14 residues. The V segment lost 5 bases and the J segment 5 bases; nucleotides outside the gene matches: 6. CDR1 is MDHEN, CDR2 SYDVKM, per germline. Here the CDR3 DNA reads TGTGCCAGCAGTCGACGCAGGGGGGATCAGCCCCAGCATTTT. Its protein product is CASSRRRGDQPQHF.

Remarks on this clonotype: A much larger clonotype is one base distant, so this may be a read error. The CDR3 carries no conserved terminal phenylalanine or tryptophan, so it likely arises from a read error. The chain uses TRBV7-2 and TRBJ2-5; TRBD2 matches at 10 bases. This CDR3 spans 15 amino acids. The germline V gene has CDR1 SGHTA and CDR2 FQGNSA. The V and J ends lost 6 bases and 5 bases, in that order; junction bases with no gene match: 9. The CDR3 protein is CASSSLAGAGETQYS. The DNA for the CDR3 is TGTGCCAGCAGTTCCCTAGCGGGGGCAGGGGAGACCCAGTACTCC.